This T cell receptor (beta chain) came from a study of shared clonotypes between healthy human individuals. Study findings and constraints: A generally larger estimated richness was seen in naive subsets than in memory subsets.

Repertoires were generated with immunoSEQ multiplex PCR, while TCRdb's copy carries only in-frame clones and drops some. Among 1,500,000 or so clones listed, just under 99% were seen once. A remark on this clone: Its target is not known. Additional DNA sequences in this sample encode the identical CDR3.

The authors divided CD4+ cells into CD45RA+ naive and CD45RA-negative memory subsets. CDR3 length: 14 residues. Unmatched junction bases numbered 0, after V lost 2 bases and J lost 1 base. CDR1 SGHRS and CDR2 YFSETQ come from the germline V gene. The TCR sequence derives from a man aged 25 to 45 in good health. This sequence joins TRBV5-1 and TRBJ2-3, with 8 positions matching TRBD2. Material for sequencing was naive CD4+ T cells sorted from blood. The subset here: CD45RA+ positively selected. CDR3 nucleotides: TGCGCCAGCAGCTTAGCGGGAGGCACAGATACGCAGTATTTT. This encodes CASSLAGGTDTQYF.